The 9 T cell receptor beta chains given below trace back to one sample, sequenced in a study of CXCR3-negative and CXCR3-positive naive CD8 T cells. These receptors' antigens are unknown. Study results and caveats: Against CXCR3-negative naive cells, CXCR3-positive naive cells showed more hydrophobic TRB CDR3s.

Each TRB cDNA library was prepared by 5' RACE (with UMI labels). TCRdb reprocessed the 5' RACE reads, keeping one entry per CDR3 protein, no DNA. This table lists over 95,000 distinct CDR3 sequences. Input material: naive CXCR3+ CD8+ T cells from blood. Subset of the sample: CD45RO-CCR7+CD27+CD95- naive CD8+ T cells expressing CXCR3 (TNR3+). The origin of the receptors is a human donor in good health. Some clones in this sample may be carry-over from other donors' samples.

The chain recombines TRBV7-3 with TRBJ2-1; checking the TCRdb D call of TRBD2 is not possible without DNA. The CDR3 runs to 14 residues. In germline, CDR1 is SGHTA, CDR2 FQGTGA. CDR3 in amino acids: CASSLASGYNEQFF.

The chain carries TRBV11-2 and TRBJ2-3; lacking DNA, the TRBD1 call made by TCRdb goes unchecked. CDR1 SGHAT and CDR2 FQNNGV come from the germline V gene. The CDR3 is made up of 16 amino acids. The CDR3 loop is CASSLGRVWSTDTQYF.

V gene TRBV9 combines with J gene TRBJ2-3; without DNA, the TCRdb call of TRBD2 cannot be checked. The CDR3 contains 16 residues. The germline V gene has CDR1 SGDLS and CDR2 YYNGEE. This CDR3 is CASSVSRLDSTDTQYF.

The chain uses TRBV28 and TRBJ2-2. CDR1 is MDHEN and CDR2 is SYDVKM in the germline V gene. The CDR3 is 14 amino acids. The CDR3 sequence: CASSFSRYTGELFF.

This chain uses TRBV27 with TRBJ2-7. The CDR3 spans 13 residues. Germline CDR1 reads MNHEY; CDR2 reads SMNVEV (reference sequence). The CDR3: CASSLYSGTEQYF.

The CDR3 protein is CASTTGLAGDVSGRVYEQYF. V usage is TRBV21-1 and J usage is TRBJ2-7; the D call of TRBD2 rests on TCRdb alone, since no DNA is present to check it. TRBV21-1 is annotated as a pseudogene. The CDR3 extends over 20 amino acids.

CDR3 sequence: CASSQRDRNYGYTF. The chain has TRBV6-6 and TRBJ1-2; the D call of TRBD1 rests on TCRdb alone, since no DNA is present to check it. The CDR3 length is 14 residues. Germline values: CDR1 MNHNY, CDR2 SVGAGI (reference sequence).

This rearrangement joins TRBV19 to TRBJ2-1; TCRdb's D call of TRBD1 is untestable without DNA. CDR3 length: 15 amino acids. The V gene's germline CDR1 is LNHDA and CDR2 SQIVND (reference sequence). This CDR3 reads CASWVGGGNYNEQFF. Full variable domain (missing parts from reference TRBV19 and TRBJ2-1): DGGITQSPKYLFRKEGQNVTLSCEQNLNHDAMYWYRQDPGQGLRLIYYSQIVNDFQKGDIAEGYSVSREKKESFPLTVTSAQKNPTAFYLCASWVGGGNYNEQFFGPGTRLTVL.

This chain joins TRBV6-6 and TRBJ2-7. The germline V gene has CDR1 MNHNY and CDR2 SVGAGI (reference sequence). The CDR3 extends over 14 amino acids. The CDR3 region is CASTLSGDSYEQYF.